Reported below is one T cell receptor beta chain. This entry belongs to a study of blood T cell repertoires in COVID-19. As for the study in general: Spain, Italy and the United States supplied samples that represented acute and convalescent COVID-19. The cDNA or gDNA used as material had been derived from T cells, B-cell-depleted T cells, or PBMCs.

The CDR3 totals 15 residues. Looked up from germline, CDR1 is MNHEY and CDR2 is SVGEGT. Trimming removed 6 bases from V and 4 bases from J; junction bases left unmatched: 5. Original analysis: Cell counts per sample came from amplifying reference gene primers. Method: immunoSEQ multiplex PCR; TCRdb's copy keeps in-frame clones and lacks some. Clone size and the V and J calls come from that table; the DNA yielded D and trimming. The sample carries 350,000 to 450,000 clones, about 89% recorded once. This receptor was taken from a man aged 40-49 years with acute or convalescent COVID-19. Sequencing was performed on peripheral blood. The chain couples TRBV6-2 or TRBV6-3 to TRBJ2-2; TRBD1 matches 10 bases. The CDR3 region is CASSDRGHGTGELFF. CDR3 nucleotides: TGTGCCAGCAGCGACAGGGGGCACGGCACCGGGGAGCTGTTTTTT.